These 19 T cell receptor beta chains were all obtained from the same sample, sequenced in a study of cytomegalovirus exposure and HLA in healthy donors. The PCR was carried out with 60 Vbeta primers and 13 Jbeta primers. Sequencing used immunoSEQ multiplex PCR; TCRdb keeps in-frame clones, though not all of them. The sample includes 100,000 to 150,000 clones, roughly 79% of them seen just once. Sample: PBMCs. The receptors were gathered from a woman in her thirties or forties in good health and CMV-seronegative.

The rearrangement uses TRBV6-6 and TRBJ1-1, with 7 bases identical to TRBD1. The trim removed 5 bases at V and 4 bases at J, leaving 4 bases unmatched. Per the germline V gene, CDR1 is MNHNY and CDR2 is SVGAGI (reference sequence). This CDR3 comprises 13 residues. The CDR3 DNA reads as TGTGCCAGCAGTCGGGACAGAGTCACTGAAGCTTTCTTT. Translated: CASSRDRVTEAFF.

This clone showed up just once. This chain connects TRBV4-2 to TRBJ2-2; 8 bases map to TRBD2. The ends lost 0 bases at V and 6 bases at J; junction bases unmatched: 6. Germline lookup yields CDR1 LGHNA and CDR2 YNFKEQ. CDR3 length equals 16 residues. This CDR3 reads CASSQETGGRAGELFF. In DNA form, the CDR3 reads TGTGCCAGCAGCCAAGAAACGGGGGGGAGAGCCGGGGAGCTGTTTTTT.

Written as DNA, the CDR3 is TGTGCCAGCAGCTTACCGGGGAGCTCCTATAATTCACCCCTCCACTTT. Amino acid sequence: CASSLPGSSYNSPLHF. J is TRBJ1-6 and V is TRBV7-9; no definite D call. The germline gives CDR1 SEHNR, CDR2 FQNEAQ (reference sequence). V lost 2 bases and J 0 bases, leaving 8 bases between the germline ends. There are 16 residues in the CDR3. Looking up the rest from reference TRBV7-9 and TRBJ1-6 gives the full variable domain: DTGVSQNPRHKITKRGQNVTFRCDPISEHNRLYWYRQTLGQGPEFLTYFQNEAQLEKSRLLSDRFSAERPKGSFSTLEIQRTEQGDSAMYLCASSLPGSSYNSPLHFGNGTRLTVT.

This rearrangement joins TRBV7-9 to TRBJ2-5; no definite D call. The CDR3 runs 15 residues. Germline V gene lookup returns CDR1 SEHNR and CDR2 FQNEAQ (reference sequence). V lost 1 base, J lost 2 bases, and 11 bases lay in between. Here the CDR3 DNA reads TGTGCCAGCAGCTTAGGGGCACTGATTCAAGAGACCCAGTACTTC. Its protein is CASSLGALIQETQYF. Full variable domain (remainder filled in from reference TRBV7-9 and TRBJ2-5): DTGVSQNPRHKITKRGQNVTFRCDPISEHNRLYWYRQTLGQGPEFLTYFQNEAQLEKSRLLSDRFSAERPKGSFSTLEIQRTEQGDSAMYLCASSLGALIQETQYFGPGTRLLVL.

The rearrangement joins TRBV5-4 to TRBJ1-1; maybe TRBD1 (5 bases). Germline lookup yields CDR1 SGHNT and CDR2 YYREEE (reference sequence). CDR3 size: 18 residues. V lost 1 base and J lost 0, with 19 bases in between. CDR3 DNA: TGTGCCAGCAGCTTGTCCGTAGGGCCGGGGGTAATGAACACTGAAGCTTTCTTT. This sequence encodes CASSLSVGPGVMNTEAFF.

The CDR3, as DNA: TGTGCCAGCTCACCGCTTCCTAGCGGGGGATTTACAGATACGCAGTATTTT. It encodes CASSPLPSGGFTDTQYF. This chain uses TRBV18 with TRBJ2-3, with 10 nucleotides matching TRBD2. The germline V gene encodes CDR1 KGHSH and CDR2 LQKENI. Unmatched junction bases numbered 9, after V lost 3 bases and J lost 3 bases. There are 17 residues in the CDR3.

The chain uses TRBV27 and TRBJ2-4, with 7 bases aligning to TRBD1. In germline, CDR1 is MNHEY, CDR2 SMNVEV (reference sequence). V lost 6 bases and J lost 2; bases outside the gene matches: 4. This CDR3 contains 14 residues. The CDR3: CASRGGTTKNIQYF. The CDR3 nucleotides read TGTGCCAGCAGAGGGGGCACGACCAAAAACATTCAGTACTTC.

The V and J genes are TRBV6-1 and TRBJ1-1; 7 bases agree with TRBD1. The V segment lost 5 bases and the J segment 2 bases; nucleotides outside the gene matches: 11. The CDR3 has 16 amino acids. Germline V gene lookup returns CDR1 MNHNS and CDR2 SASEGT. The CDR3 DNA follows: TGTGCCAGCAGTCAAGTAGCCGGGACAGCCAACACTGAAGCTTTCTTT. This translates into CASSQVAGTANTEAFF.

This rearrangement joins TRBV5-5 to TRBJ2-7; a weak D match, TRBD1 (5 bases). Trimming took 0 bases from V and 6 from J, leaving 10 bases between them. The germline V gene encodes CDR1 SGHKS and CDR2 YYEKEE (reference sequence). The CDR3 sequence is 13 residues long. The CDR3 sequence: CASSLGGVAEQYF. As DNA, the CDR3 is TGTGCCAGCAGCTTGGGGGGCGTCGCCGAGCAGTACTTC.

V gene TRBV7-9 combines with J gene TRBJ2-2; D is uncertain. The ends were cut back, 0 bases at V and 4 bases at J, with 9 bases in the middle. The CDR3 extends over 15 amino acids. The germline V gene encodes CDR1 SEHNR and CDR2 FQNEAQ (reference sequence). CDR3: CASSLARFGTGELFF. The DNA for the CDR3 is TGTGCCAGCAGCTTAGCGCGGTTTGGCACCGGGGAGCTGTTTTTT.

The chain is built from TRBV6-5 and TRBJ2-7; no clear D. Trimming took off 6 bases at V and 5 bases at J, with 14 bases between the two ends. The CDR3 length is 13 residues. Germline CDR1 reads MNHEY; CDR2 reads SVGAGI. The chain's CDR3 is CASSPRVFNEQYF. In DNA form, the CDR3 reads TGTGCCAGCAGCCCCCGAGTCTTCAACGAGCAGTACTTC.

This clone was found once. This chain joins TRBV15 and TRBJ2-5, with D tentatively TRBD2 (5 bases). This CDR3 has 13 residues. The ends were cut back, 4 bases at V and 5 bases at J, with 11 bases in the middle. Germline assignment: CDR1 LNHNV and CDR2 YYDKDF (reference sequence). CDR3 in amino acids: CATSKGATETQYF. The CDR3 DNA is TGTGCCACCAGCAAGGGAGCCACGGAGACCCAGTACTTC.

This chain links TRBV7-9 with TRBJ2-7; 8 bases are shared with TRBD2. Germline lookup yields CDR1 SEHNR and CDR2 FQNEAQ (reference sequence). The CDR3 has 18 residues. V gave up 4 bases and J gave up 3 bases; unmatched junction bases: 17. The CDR3 sequence is CASSSPNRASGQDYEQYF. Written as DNA, the CDR3 is TGTGCCAGCAGCTCCCCTAACCGGGCTAGCGGGCAGGACTACGAGCAGTACTTC.

The J gene is TRBJ1-5, the V gene TRBV2, with D unclear. CDR3 size: 12 residues. Germline V gives CDR1 SNHLY, CDR2 FYNNEI. V lost 6 bases, J lost 7 bases, and 10 bases lay in between. The CDR3 loop is CASRSPGQPQHF. The CDR3 DNA sequence: TGTGCCAGCAGAAGTCCGGGGCAGCCCCAGCATTTT.

The chain is built from TRBV28 and TRBJ2-5, with D perhaps TRBD1 (6 bases). Trimming left V 5 bases short and J 4 bases short, with 14 bases between. The CDR3 sequence is 14 residues long. The V gene's germline CDR1 is MDHEN and CDR2 SYDVKM. CDR3 nucleotide sequence: TGTGCCAGCAGTCACAGGGAAGGGGTAGAGACCCAGTACTTC. It is translated as CASSHREGVETQYF.

V is TRBV6-6 and J is TRBJ2-7; D remains unclear. Germline-derived CDR1 and CDR2 are MNHNY and SVGAGI (reference sequence). The CDR3 loop spans 14 amino acids. The V gene lost 5 bases and the J gene lost 1 base, with 12 bases spanning the gap. CDR3 coding DNA: TGTGCCAGCAGTCCCCGGCAGGCTTCCTACGAGCAGTACTTC. Translated, it gives CASSPRQASYEQYF.

This clone was detected only a few times. The chain recombines TRBV15 with TRBJ2-1; 7 bases line up with TRBD1. CDR3 length: 16 amino acids. The V and J ends lost 0 bases and 8 bases, in that order; junction bases with no gene match: 10. Germline V gene sequence: CDR1 LNHNV, CDR2 YYDKDF (reference sequence). The CDR3 protein is CATSRDRHQGVYEQFF. DNA for the CDR3: TGTGCCACCAGCAGAGATAGGCACCAGGGGGTCTATGAGCAGTTCTTC.

This clone was detected only once. The chain joins TRBV7-2 to TRBJ2-1; 8 positions match TRBD2. CDR1 and CDR2 (germline): SGHTA, FQGNSA. The CDR3 is 14 residues long. V shed 4 bases, J shed 6 bases, and the junction held 5 bases outside the gene matches. CDR3 DNA: TGTGCCAGCAGCTCGGGACTAGAATTCAATGAGCAGTTCTTC. Amino acids: CASSSGLEFNEQFF.

The chain links TRBV5-6 to TRBJ2-1; 11 nucleotides match TRBD2. Trimming cost V 3 bases and J 2 bases; bases outside gene matches: 10. Per the germline V gene, CDR1 is SGHDT and CDR2 is YYEEEE. This CDR3 spans 18 amino acids. The chain's CDR3 is CASSYLAGGNNAYNEQFF. As DNA, the CDR3 is TGTGCCAGCAGCTATCTAGCGGGGGGAAATAATGCCTACAATGAGCAGTTCTTC.